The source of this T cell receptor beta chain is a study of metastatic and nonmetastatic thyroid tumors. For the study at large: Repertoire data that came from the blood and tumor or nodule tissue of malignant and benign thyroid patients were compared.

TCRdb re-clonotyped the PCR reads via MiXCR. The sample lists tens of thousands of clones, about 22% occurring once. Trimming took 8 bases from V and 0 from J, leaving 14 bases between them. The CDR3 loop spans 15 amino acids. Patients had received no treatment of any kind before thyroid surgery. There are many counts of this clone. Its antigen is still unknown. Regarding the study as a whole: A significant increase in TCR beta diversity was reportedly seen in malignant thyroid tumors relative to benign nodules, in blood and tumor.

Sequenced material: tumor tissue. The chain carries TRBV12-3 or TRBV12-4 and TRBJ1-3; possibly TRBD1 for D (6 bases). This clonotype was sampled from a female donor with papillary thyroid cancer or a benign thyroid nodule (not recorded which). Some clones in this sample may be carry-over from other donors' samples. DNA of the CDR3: TGTGCCAGCGAGACCAGGGGCGACTCTGGAAACACCATATATTTT. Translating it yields CASETRGDSGNTIYF.